This T cell receptor beta chain was documented in a study of Ad26.COV2.S vaccination and SARS-CoV-2 variants. This sample's treatment: some 20 received Ad26.COV2.S at low or high dose, single or two shots; 5 received placebo; per-sample allocation not given. Sampling happened 63 days after the first vaccine or placebo injection. Clones were sequenced by immunoSEQ multiplex PCR, and TCRdb holds only the in-frame ones, with some missing. The sample carries 200,000 to 250,000 clones, over 75% recorded once. This CDR3 comprises 14 residues. Germline V gene lookup returns CDR1 SGHTA and CDR2 FQGNSA. Trimming pared 1 base from V and 1 base from J, leaving 7 bases between.

The source of this sequence is a person between 18 and 65 years old who received the Ad26.COV2.S COVID-19 vaccine or a placebo. The rearrangement joins TRBV7-2 to TRBJ2-5, with D unresolved. Specimen: peripheral blood, collected in a trial of Ad26.COV2.S vaccine versus placebo. The CDR3, as DNA: TGTGCCAGCAGCTTAGGGGTATTCCAAGAGACCCAGTACTTC. Translated: CASSLGVFQETQYF.